This paragraph reports one T cell receptor beta chain. Its matching antigen is unknown. This CDR3 is 14 amino acids long. From germline, CDR1 is DFQATT and CDR2 SNEGSKA (reference sequence). The data belong to a study of monozygotic twins with inflammatory bowel disease. Study conclusions and caveats: The analysis did not separate different T cell subtypes.

After re-calling the 5' RACE reads, TCRdb lists one entry per CDR3 protein, DNA absent. This listing includes 150,000 or so distinct CDR3 sequences. Sample: blood. This chain uses TRBV20-1 with TRBJ2-1; the D gene TCRdb calls, TRBD1, cannot be checked with no DNA. The TCR originated in a human donor with ulcerative colitis or Crohn's disease, or a healthy co-twin of an affected twin (not recorded which). The CDR3 region is CSARDIERDVEQFF.